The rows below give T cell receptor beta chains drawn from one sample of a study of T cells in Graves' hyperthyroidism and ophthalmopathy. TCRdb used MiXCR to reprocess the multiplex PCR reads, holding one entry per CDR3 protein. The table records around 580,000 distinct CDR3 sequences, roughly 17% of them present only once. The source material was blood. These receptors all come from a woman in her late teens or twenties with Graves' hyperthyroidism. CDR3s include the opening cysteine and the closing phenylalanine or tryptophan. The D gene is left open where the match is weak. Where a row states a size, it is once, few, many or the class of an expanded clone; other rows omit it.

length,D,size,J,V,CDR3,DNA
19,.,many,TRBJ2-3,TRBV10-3,CAISESPAGTTTSTDTQYF,TGTGCCATCAGTGAGTCGCCCGCCGGGACAACTACTAGCACAGATACGCAGTATTTT
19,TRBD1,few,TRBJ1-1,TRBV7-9,CASSLKSDPTGGLNTEAFF,TGTGCCAGCAGCTTAAAGTCTGACCCGACAGGGGGACTGAACACTGAAGCTTTCTTT
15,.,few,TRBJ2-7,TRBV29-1,CSVIREKGLSYEQYF,TGCAGCGTCATCCGGGAGAAGGGGCTTAGCTACGAGCAGTACTTC
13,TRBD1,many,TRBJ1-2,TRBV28,CASSSQGAAGYTF,TGTGCCAGCAGTTCCCAGGGGGCAGCTGGCTACACCTTC
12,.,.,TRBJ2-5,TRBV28,CASLRGKETQYF,TGTGCCAGCCTGAGGGGTAAAGAGACCCAGTACTTC
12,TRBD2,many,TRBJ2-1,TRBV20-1,CSAVGGTDEQFF,TGCAGTGCAGTGGGAGGGACGGATGAGCAGTTCTTC
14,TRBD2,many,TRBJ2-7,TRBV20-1,CSATPGTSIHEQYF,TGCAGTGCTACCCCCGGGACTAGCATCCACGAGCAGTACTTC
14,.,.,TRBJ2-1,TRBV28,CASSPILGVNEQFF,TGTGCCAGCAGTCCAATCCTAGGGGTAAATGAGCAGTTCTTC
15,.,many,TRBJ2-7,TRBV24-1,CATSDTGTGGVEQYF,TGTGCCACCAGTGACACCGGGACGGGCGGGGTCGAGCAGTACTTC
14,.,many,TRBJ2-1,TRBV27,CASSAGFSYNEQFF,TGTGCCAGCAGTGCAGGGTTCTCCTACAATGAGCAGTTCTTC
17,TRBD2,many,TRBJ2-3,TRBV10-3,CAISESPSGTSTDTQYF,TGTGCCATCAGTGAGTCCCCTAGCGGAACTAGCACAGATACGCAGTATTTT
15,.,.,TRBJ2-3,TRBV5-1,CASSLVAGFTDTQYF,TGCGCCAGCAGCTTGGTTGCGGGGTTCACAGATACGCAGTATTTT
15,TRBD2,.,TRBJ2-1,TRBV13,CASSSSGGAPNEQFF,TGTGCCAGCAGCTCTAGCGGGGGGGCCCCCAATGAGCAGTTCTTC
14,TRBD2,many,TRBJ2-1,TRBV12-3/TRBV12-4,CASVTAGGPNEQFF,TGTGCCAGCGTAACAGCGGGAGGGCCCAATGAGCAGTTCTTC
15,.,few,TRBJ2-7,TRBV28,CASSSSGQGGYEQYF,.
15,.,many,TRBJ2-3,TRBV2,CASSARRDSTDTQYF,TGTGCCAGCAGTGCTCGCAGGGACAGCACAGATACGCAGTATTTT
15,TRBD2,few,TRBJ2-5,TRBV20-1,CSARDYAGGLETQYF,TGCAGTGCTAGAGATTACGCGGGAGGCCTAGAGACCCAGTACTTC
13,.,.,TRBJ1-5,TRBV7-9,CASSSEANQPQHF,TGTGCCAGCAGTTCGGAGGCTAATCAGCCCCAGCATTTT
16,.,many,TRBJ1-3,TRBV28,CASRNSGAHSGNTIYF,TGTGCCAGCAGAAATTCCGGCGCTCACTCTGGAAACACCATATATTTT
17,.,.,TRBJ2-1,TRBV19,CASSQTPQGVLSNEQFF,TGTGCCAGTAGCCAAACCCCCCAGGGTGTCTTATCGAATGAGCAGTTCTTC
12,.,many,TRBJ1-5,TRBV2,CASRGDNQPQHF,TGTGCCAGCAGGGGGGACAATCAGCCCCAGCATTTT
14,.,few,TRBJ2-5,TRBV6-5,CASSYSPLQETQYF,TGTGCCAGCAGTTACTCGCCACTCCAAGAGACCCAGTACTTC
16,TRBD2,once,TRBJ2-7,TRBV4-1,CASSFRTGGSSYEQYF,TGCGCCAGCAGCTTCCGTACGGGAGGGTCCTCGTACGAGCAGTACTTC
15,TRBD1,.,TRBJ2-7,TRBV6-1,CASSPETGTGDEQYF,TGTGCCAGCAGTCCCGAAACCGGGACAGGGGACGAGCAGTACTTC
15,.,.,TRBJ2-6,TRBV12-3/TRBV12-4,CATKGGIGGANVLTF,TGTGCCACGAAAGGAGGGATCGGCGGGGCCAACGTCCTGACTTTC
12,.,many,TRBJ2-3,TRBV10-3,CAISESTDTQYF,TGTGCCATCAGTGAGTCGACAGATACGCAGTATTTT
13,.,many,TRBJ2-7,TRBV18,CASSPWGDDEQYF,TGTGCCAGCTCACCTTGGGGGGACGACGAGCAGTACTTC
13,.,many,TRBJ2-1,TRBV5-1,CASSLAAAIEQFF,TGCGCCAGCAGCTTGGCCGCGGCAATAGAGCAGTTCTTC
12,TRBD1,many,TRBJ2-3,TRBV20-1,CSASTGGDTQYF,TGCAGTGCTAGTACAGGGGGAGATACGCAGTATTTT
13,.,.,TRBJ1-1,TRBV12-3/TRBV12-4,CASSFEGMTEASF,TGTGCCAGCAGTTTTGAGGGTATGACTGAAGCTTCCTTT
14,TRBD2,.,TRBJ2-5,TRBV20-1,CSAPGLAGGETQYF,TGCAGTGCCCCTGGACTAGCGGGTGGGGAGACCCAGTACTTC
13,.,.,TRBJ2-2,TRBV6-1,CASQNGITGELFF,TGTGCCAGCCAAAACGGGATCACCGGGGAGCTGTTTTTT
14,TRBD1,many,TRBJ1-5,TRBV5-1,CASSVRTGDQPQHF,TGCGCCAGCAGCGTAAGGACAGGGGATCAGCCCCAGCATTTT
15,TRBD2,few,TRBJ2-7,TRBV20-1,CSARPLAGERSEQYF,TGCAGTGCTAGACCGTTAGCGGGAGAGCGGTCCGAGCAGTACTTC
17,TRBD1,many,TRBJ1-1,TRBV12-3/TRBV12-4,CASSLGQGERLNTEAFF,TGTGCCAGCAGTTTGGGACAGGGGGAGAGACTGAACACTGAAGCTTTCTTT
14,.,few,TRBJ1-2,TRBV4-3,CASRAKGTLDGYTF,TGCGCCAGCAGAGCAAAGGGGACTCTTGATGGCTACACCTTC
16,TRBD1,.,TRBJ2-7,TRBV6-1,CASSPGTGERGYEQYF,TGTGCCAGCAGTCCCGGGACAGGGGAGAGAGGCTACGAGCAGTACTTC
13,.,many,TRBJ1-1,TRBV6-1,CASSDGENTEAFF,TGTGCCAGCAGTGACGGGGAGAACACTGAAGCTTTCTTT
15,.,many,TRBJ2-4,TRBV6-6,CASSYWRGTKNIQYF,TGTGCCAGCAGTTACTGGAGGGGGACCAAAAACATTCAGTACTTC
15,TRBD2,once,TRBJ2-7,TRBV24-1,CATSDPGGFTNEQYF,TGTGCCACCAGTGATCCGGGAGGGTTTACCAATGAGCAGTACTTC
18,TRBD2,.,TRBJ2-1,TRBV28,CASSLGLAGMTAYNEQFF,TGTGCCAGCAGTTTAGGGCTAGCGGGAATGACGGCCTACAATGAGCAGTTCTTC
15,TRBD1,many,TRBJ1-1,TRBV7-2,CASSDVTGALTEAFF,TGTGCCAGCAGCGACGTAACAGGGGCCCTCACTGAAGCTTTCTTT
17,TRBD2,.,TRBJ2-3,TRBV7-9,CASSQPWGLGDTDTQYF,TGTGCCAGCAGCCAACCATGGGGACTAGGGGACACAGATACGCAGTATTTT
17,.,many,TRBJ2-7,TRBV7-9,CASSSDPRDTRTYEQYF,TGTGCCAGCAGCTCAGACCCACGGGACACCCGAACCTACGAGCAGTACTTC
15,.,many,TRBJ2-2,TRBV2,CASTEQGFNTGELFF,TGTGCCAGCACAGAACAGGGCTTTAACACCGGGGAGCTGTTTTTT
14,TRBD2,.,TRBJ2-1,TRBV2,CASSGRGSDNEQFF,TGTGCCAGCAGCGGGAGGGGGTCGGACAATGAGCAGTTCTTC
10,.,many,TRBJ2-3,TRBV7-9,CASSADTQYF,TGTGCCAGCAGCGCAGATACGCAGTATTTT
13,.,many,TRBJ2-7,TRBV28,CASSLGSTYEQYF,TGTGCCAGCAGTTTAGGCAGTACCTACGAGCAGTACTTC
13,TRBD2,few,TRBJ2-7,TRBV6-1,CASRRESGYEQYF,TGTGCCAGCCGGCGGGAGTCTGGCTACGAGCAGTACTTC